This is a list of T cell receptor beta chains from one sample in a study of T cell changes during pregnancy in multiple sclerosis. The data were produced by immunoSEQ multiplex PCR, yet TCRdb's version contains in-frame clones alone and is incomplete. The sample carries roughly 38,000 clones, around 93% recorded once. The specimen was CD8+ T cells from peripheral blood mononuclear cells, collected in the third trimester of pregnancy. The source is a female donor with multiple sclerosis, enrolled in a pregnancy study. Each CDR3 is given with its conserved first and last residue. Fields, in order: V gene, clone size, D gene, J gene, CDR3 protein, CDR3 DNA. The D gene is left open where the match is weak. Clone size is given for some rows only: seen once, a few or many times, or a class if the clone is expanded.

>TRBV7-2|-|-|TRBJ1-1
CASSLRPGGSNTEAFF
TGTGCCAGCAGCTTAAGACCGGGCGGGTCTAACACTGAAGCTTTCTTT
>TRBV29-1|-|-|TRBJ2-7
CSVGPSGAEQYF
TGCAGCGTTGGACCCTCAGGCGCCGAGCAGTACTTC
>TRBV28|-|-|TRBJ2-5
CASSFSEYQETQYF
TGTGCCAGCAGTTTCAGCGAGTACCAAGAGACCCAGTACTTC
>TRBV28|-|-|TRBJ2-7
CASSFPQTDTYEQYF
TGTGCCAGCAGTTTCCCCCAGACGGACACCTACGAGCAGTACTTC
>TRBV6-6|-|-|TRBJ2-7
CATTDYSYEQYF
TGTGCCACGACAGATTACTCCTACGAGCAGTACTTC
>TRBV2|-|-|TRBJ2-7
CASDSSRLGGRYEQYF
TGTGCCAGCGACTCTTCCCGACTAGGAGGTCGTTACGAGCAGTACTTC
>TRBV7-2|-|-|TRBJ2-1
CASSLKRDITYNEQFF
TGTGCCAGCAGCTTAAAACGGGATATCACCTACAATGAGCAGTTCTTC
>TRBV2|-|TRBD1|TRBJ2-1
CASSFNPGTGSYNEQFF
TGTGCCAGCAGTTTCAACCCCGGGACAGGCTCCTACAATGAGCAGTTCTTC
>TRBV5-8|-|-|TRBJ2-2
CASSRWDSTPGELFF
TGTGCCAGCAGCCGGTGGGACTCCACCCCTGGGGAGCTGTTTTTT
>TRBV19|once|TRBD1|TRBJ2-1
CASSIPVGQGVDEQFF
TGTGCCAGTAGTATACCCGTGGGACAGGGGGTCGATGAGCAGTTCTTC
>TRBV6-6|-|-|TRBJ2-1
CASSYVGVASFF
TGTGCCAGCAGTTACGTCGGGGTAGCTTCGTTCTTC
>TRBV9|-|TRBD2|TRBJ2-1
CASSPVAGGGVHEQFF
TGTGCCAGCAGCCCCGTAGCGGGAGGTGGGGTCCATGAGCAGTTCTTC
>TRBV28|-|-|TRBJ2-3
CASRGGQLRTDTQYF
TGTGCCAGCAGGGGGGGACAGCTACGCACAGATACGCAGTATTTT
>TRBV15|once|TRBD1|TRBJ1-1
CATSRAGTGNTEAFF
TGTGCCACCAGCAGAGCCGGGACAGGGAACACTGAAGCTTTCTTT
>TRBV7-9|-|TRBD1|TRBJ2-2
CASSLWQGAGELFF
TGTGCCAGCAGCTTATGGCAGGGGGCCGGGGAGCTGTTTTTT
>TRBV7-6|-|TRBD1|TRBJ2-3
CASSLGGFPGQGASGDTQYF
TGTGCCAGCAGCTTAGGAGGGTTCCCGGGACAGGGGGCGTCAGGGGATACGCAGTATTTT
>TRBV2|-|TRBD2|TRBJ2-2
CASSLSGTSGTGELFF
TGTGCCAGCAGCCTATCCGGGACTAGCGGAACCGGGGAGCTGTTTTTT
>TRBV9|-|-|TRBJ2-1
CASSVGARNEQFF
TGTGCCAGCAGCGTCGGAGCGAGGAATGAGCAGTTCTTC
>TRBV19|-|TRBD1|TRBJ2-1
CASSIRGNEQFF
TGTGCCAGTAGTATCAGGGGGAATGAGCAGTTCTTC
>TRBV14|-|TRBD2|TRBJ2-1
CASSQRTSSYNEQFF
TGTGCCAGCAGCCAAAGGACTAGCTCCTACAATGAGCAGTTCTTC
>TRBV5-4|-|TRBD1|TRBJ2-7
CASSGGTGAYEQYF
TGTGCCAGCAGCGGGGGGACAGGAGCCTACGAGCAGTACTTC
>TRBV14|-|-|TRBJ2-7
CASSQNRRYEQYF
TGTGCCAGCAGCCAAAACAGGCGATACGAGCAGTACTTC
>TRBV6-4|-|TRBD1|TRBJ2-4
CAGGTGLAKNIQYF
TGTGCCGGCGGGACAGGGTTAGCCAAAAACATTCAGTACTTC
>TRBV7-9|-|TRBD1|TRBJ1-1
CASSLGQGAVEAFF
TGTGCCAGCAGCTTAGGACAGGGGGCGGTTGAAGCTTTCTTT
>TRBV7-6|-|TRBD2|TRBJ2-1
CASSSPRLAGVNLDNYNEQFF
TGTGCCAGCAGCTCCCCTAGACTAGCGGGAGTGAACTTAGACAACTACAATGAGCAGTTCTTC
>TRBV2|-|-|TRBJ2-7
CASRPTGYYEQYF
TGTGCCAGCAGACCCACAGGGTACTACGAGCAGTACTTC
>TRBV28|-|-|TRBJ2-1
CASSTGERSYNEQFF
TGTGCCAGCAGTACGGGAGAGCGCTCCTACAATGAGCAGTTCTTC
>TRBV27|-|TRBD2|TRBJ2-1
CASSLGTSGYNEQFF
TGTGCCAGCAGCCTTGGGACTAGCGGTTACAATGAGCAGTTCTTC
>TRBV7-2|-|-|TRBJ2-7
CASSTLGGVTHPYEQYF
TGTGCCAGCAGCACCCTCGGGGGAGTCACACATCCTTACGAGCAGTACTTC
>TRBV5-5|-|TRBD2|TRBJ2-4
CASSWTGTSGSGAKNIQYF
TGTGCCAGCAGTTGGACCGGGACTAGCGGGAGCGGGGCCAAAAACATTCAGTACTTC
>TRBV23-1|-|TRBD1|TRBJ2-7
CASGTGTGIYEQYF
TGCGCCAGCGGGACCGGGACAGGGATATACGAGCAGTACTTC